The 4 T cell receptor beta chains reported below all come from one sample, sequenced in a study of T-cell memory formation after mild COVID-19 (dated by TCRdb to the early 2020s). Libraries were made using 5' RACE. The sequencer was an Illumina NovaSeq 6000. TCRdb redid the processing of the public reads, applying fastp at Q25 and MiXCR, and retained in-frame beta chains. Rows with a matching CDR3 protein are joined into one entry that keeps the most common DNA and genes. This sample is represented by roughly 150,000 distinct CDR3 sequences; approximately 13% of them were singletons. The ten largest account for 3.3% of the sample. The specimen was PBMCs or a T cell subset sorted from them (not recorded which). These receptors all stem from a man aged 18-30 years who had mild COVID-19 (a few samples of this study predate the infection). The sample titles of this study are shuffled in the database, so cell type and time point are left out; the donor was told from shared clones.

This clonotype was detected many times. The V gene is TRBV12-3 or TRBV12-4, the J gene TRBJ2-1, with unresolved D. The CDR3 is 11 amino acids. Trimming shortened V by 6 bases and J by 15 bases, and 15 bases separated the two germline ends. The CDR3: CASRDLAGLFF. In DNA form, the CDR3 reads TGTGCCAGCAGGGACCTGGCTGGGCTGTTCTTC.

This clonotype was observed a handful of times. V is TRBV6-5 and J is TRBJ2-7, with 11 bases fitting TRBD1. The germline gives CDR1 MNHEY, CDR2 SVGAGI. The V gene end was trimmed by 6 bases and the J gene end by 5 bases; junction bases not matched to a gene: 6. This CDR3 has 14 amino acids. CDR3 bases: TGTGCCAGCAGACGCCCGGGACAGGGGGACGAGCAGTACTTC. This sequence encodes CASRRPGQGDEQYF.

The CDR3 spells CASSYSVVGNQPQHF. The CDR3 nucleotides read TGTGCCAGCAGTTACTCGGTGGTTGGCAATCAGCCCCAGCATTTT. V and J are TRBV6-5 and TRBJ1-5; D unclear. The CDR3 has 15 amino acids. Per germline, CDR1 MNHEY and CDR2 SVGAGI. The V gene lost 0 bases and the J gene lost 2 bases, with 8 bases spanning the gap.

This clonotype was observed a few times. This chain links TRBV6-1 with TRBJ2-5; 11 positions match TRBD1. This CDR3 has 15 residues. In germline, CDR1 is MNHNS, CDR2 SASEGT. V dropped 6 bases and J dropped 4; count of bases not matched to a gene: 7. CDR3 sequence: CASRAGQGGAETQYF. The CDR3 coding sequence is TGTGCCAGCAGGGCGGGACAGGGGGGCGCAGAGACCCAGTACTTC.